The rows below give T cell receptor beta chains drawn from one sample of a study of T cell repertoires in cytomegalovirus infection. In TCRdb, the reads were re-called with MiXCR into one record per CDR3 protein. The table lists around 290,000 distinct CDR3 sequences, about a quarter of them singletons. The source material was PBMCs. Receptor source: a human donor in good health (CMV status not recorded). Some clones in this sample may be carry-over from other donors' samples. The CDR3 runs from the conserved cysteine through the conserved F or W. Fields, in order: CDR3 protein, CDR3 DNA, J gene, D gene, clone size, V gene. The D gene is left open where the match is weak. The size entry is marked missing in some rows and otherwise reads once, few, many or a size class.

CASRGTGSTEAFF TGTGCCAGCAGGGGGACAGGGAGTACTGAAGCTTTCTTT TRBJ1-1 TRBD1 - TRBV2
CASSSPYEQYF TGTGCCAGCAGCTCTCCCTACGAGCAGTACTTC TRBJ2-7 - many TRBV28
CATKAGLSSYEQYF TGTGCCACCAAGGCGGGATTAAGCTCCTACGAGCAGTACTTC TRBJ2-7 - - TRBV6-1
CASSLALAEDNEQFF TGTGCCAGCAGCTTGGCTCTAGCGGAAGACAATGAGCAGTTCTTC TRBJ2-1 TRBD2 few TRBV5-4
CASRTDRHFNQPQHF TGTGCCAGCAGGACGGACAGGCACTTCAATCAGCCCCAGCATTTT TRBJ1-5 TRBD1 many TRBV6-1
CASSGLSRASLQYF TGTGCCAGCAGCGGACTTTCCCGGGCAAGTCTCCAGTACTTC TRBJ2-5 - - TRBV6-8
CASSWAVGQGSDTIYF TGTGCCAGCAGCTGGGCTGTGGGACAGGGCTCCGACACCATATATTTT TRBJ1-3 TRBD1 many TRBV7-2
CASSLLPLRTSGRAYEQYF TGTGCCAGCAGTTTGTTACCCCTACGCACTAGCGGGAGGGCCTACGAGCAGTACTTC TRBJ2-7 TRBD2 few TRBV27
CSARLADSTDTQYF TGCAGTGCTAGACTAGCGGATAGCACAGATACGCAGTATTTT TRBJ2-3 TRBD2 few TRBV20-1
CSAEVLAGGPGSNEQFF TGCAGTGCGGAAGTTCTAGCGGGAGGGCCTGGAAGCAATGAGCAGTTCTTC TRBJ2-1 TRBD2 - TRBV20-1
CASSPSGGSYGYTF TGCGCCAGCAGCCCTTCAGGTGGGAGCTATGGCTACACCTTC TRBJ1-2 - few TRBV5-1
CASSRGRDTEAFF TGTGCCAGCAGCCGGGGGAGGGACACTGAAGCTTTCTTT TRBJ1-1 - many TRBV7-2
CASSQAPSGSTDTQYF TGCGCCAGCAGCCAAGCCCCTAGCGGGAGTACAGATACGCAGTATTTT TRBJ2-3 TRBD2 - TRBV4-1
CASSSGGAGETQYF TGTGCCAGCAGTTCAGGGGGCGCGGGGGAGACCCAGTACTTC TRBJ2-5 TRBD1 - TRBV12-3/TRBV12-4
CASSQDGHNSPLHF TGTGCCAGCAGCCAGGACGGACATAATTCACCCCTCCACTTT TRBJ1-6 - few TRBV12-3/TRBV12-4
CASAITDTQYF TGTGCCAGCGCGATCACAGATACGCAGTATTTT TRBJ2-3 - - TRBV12-3/TRBV12-4
CASSLRGAGGYEQYF TGTGCCAGTAGTCTCCGTGGGGCGGGAGGTTACGAGCAGTACTTC TRBJ2-7 TRBD2 few TRBV19
CASSLTQGDEQFF TGTGCCAGCAGCTTGACACAGGGCGATGAGCAGTTCTTC TRBJ2-1 - - TRBV5-4
CASSPVYNTEAFF TGTGCCAGCAGCCCGGTTTATAACACTGAAGCTTTCTTT TRBJ1-1 - - TRBV11-2
CASSWSTGLSYNEQFF TGTGCCAGCAGCTGGTCCACAGGGTTATCCTACAATGAGCAGTTCTTC TRBJ2-1 - few TRBV7-2
CASSFDRVEGYTF TGTGCCAGCAGCTTTGACAGGGTTGAGGGCTACACCTTC TRBJ1-2 TRBD1 - TRBV7-2
CASSLLLGTEAFF TGTGCCAGCAGCTTATTGCTGGGGACTGAAGCTTTCTTT TRBJ1-1 - - TRBV7-8
CASSLKREQFF TGTGCCAGCAGTCTGAAGCGGGAGCAGTTCTTC TRBJ2-1 - few TRBV2
CASSKGINTEAFF TGTGCCAGCTCGAAGGGGATCAACACTGAAGCTTTCTTT TRBJ1-1 - - TRBV14
CASSQLPSDTAYEQYF TGCGCCAGCAGTCAGTTACCGTCGGACACAGCCTACGAGCAGTACTTC TRBJ2-7 - - TRBV23-1
CASSIQGATGNTIYF TGTGCCAGCAGCATTCAGGGGGCCACTGGAAACACCATATATTTT TRBJ1-3 TRBD1 many TRBV7-2
CASSRGGQGPDTQYF TGTGCCAGCAGCAGAGGGGGACAGGGGCCGGATACGCAGTATTTT TRBJ2-3 TRBD1 - TRBV5-5
CSVYRGSAGSTGEQFF TGCAGCGTATACAGGGGATCAGCGGGATCTACCGGGGAGCAGTTCTTC TRBJ2-1 - - TRBV29-1
CASSWRVRDPGTQYF TGTGCCAGCAGCTGGAGGGTGCGGGATCCCGGGACCCAGTACTTC TRBJ2-5 - few TRBV7-2
CASRTQGQTSGANVLTF TGTGCCAGTAGAACACAAGGACAGACCTCTGGGGCCAACGTCCTGACTTTC TRBJ2-6 - few TRBV19
CANGRQGLSGANVLTF TGTGCCAACGGGAGACAGGGGCTCTCTGGGGCCAACGTCCTGACTTTC TRBJ2-6 TRBD1 few TRBV2
CASSRGTGGSNEQFF TGTGCCAGCAGCAGGGGGACAGGGGGTTCGAATGAGCAGTTCTTC TRBJ2-1 TRBD1 - TRBV7-2
CASLMTGNYGYTF TGTGCCAGCCTCATGACAGGGAACTATGGCTACACCTTC TRBJ1-2 TRBD1 many TRBV7-2
CASSFGLAGETQYF TGTGCCAGCAGCTTCGGCCTAGCTGGAGAGACCCAGTACTTC TRBJ2-5 - many TRBV7-2
CASSLAGPRAQFF TGTGCCAGCAGCTTAGCTGGTCCGAGGGCGCAGTTCTTC TRBJ2-1 - - TRBV7-4